The 30 T cell receptor beta chains reported below all come from one sample, sequenced in a study of T cell changes during pregnancy in multiple sclerosis. Clones were sequenced by immunoSEQ multiplex PCR, and TCRdb holds only the in-frame ones, with some missing. The sample shows tens of thousands of clones, 85% to 95% of them seen only once. The material was CD4+ T cells from peripheral blood mononuclear cells, obtained in the third trimester of pregnancy. These receptors came from a female donor with multiple sclerosis, enrolled in a pregnancy study.

The V and J genes are TRBV6-5 and TRBJ1-2; TRBD1 matches 7 bases. The germline gives CDR1 MNHEY, CDR2 SVGAGI. With 6 bases clipped from V and 7 bases from J, the junction kept 11 bases outside the gene matches. This CDR3 is built from 14 residues. The CDR3 loop is CASSRTTGPLGYTF. The CDR3 DNA sequence: TGTGCCAGCAGCCGAACGACAGGGCCCCTTGGCTACACCTTC.

The chain employs TRBV11-1 and TRBJ2-7; 7 bases fit TRBD1. CDR3 length equals 11 residues. Trimming removed 3 bases from V and 11 bases from J; junction bases left unmatched: 4. The germline V gene has CDR1 SGHAT and CDR2 FQDESV (reference sequence). The CDR3 spells CASSFAGTEYF. The CDR3 DNA reads TGTGCCAGCAGCTTTGCCGGGACAGAGTACTTC.

This clone came up a few times. One end of the junction varies from germline; a read error may be responsible. This rearrangement joins TRBV19 to TRBJ1-5; a weak D match, TRBD1 (5 bases). The CDR3 consists of 13 residues. In germline, CDR1 is LNHDA, CDR2 SQIVND (reference sequence). The chain's CDR3 is CACSKGIDQPQHF. DNA of the CDR3: TGTGCCTGTAGTAAGGGGATAGATCAGCCCCAGCATTTT.

The chain has TRBV27 and TRBJ1-2; 8 bases fit TRBD1. The CDR3 covers 14 residues. Trimming took 5 bases from V and 8 from J; bases not matched to a gene: 10. The V gene's germline CDR1 is MNHEY and CDR2 SMNVEV (reference sequence). The CDR3 region has the DNA TGTGCCAGCAGTCAGGGGGCGCGGTGGGGAGGCTACACCTTC. The encoded protein is CASSQGARWGGYTF.

This clone was picked up one time. The chain combines TRBV28 with TRBJ1-5; the D gene is possibly TRBD1 (6 bases). The CDR3 spans 15 residues. The germline V gene encodes CDR1 MDHEN and CDR2 SYDVKM. The germline V and J ends were trimmed by 5 bases and 0 bases, with 11 bases remaining between them. The chain's CDR3 is CASSLTGNSNQPQHF. The CDR3 DNA reads TGTGCCAGCAGTCTTACAGGGAATAGCAATCAGCCCCAGCATTTT.

This clone has a single count. The chain couples TRBV6-1 to TRBJ1-1; D is unresolved. CDR3 size: 12 residues. V was clipped by 7 bases and J by 8 bases, with 14 bases between them. In germline, CDR1 is MNHNS, CDR2 SASEGT. CDR3 coding DNA: TGTGCCAGCATTCCAGGAGGGTGGGAAGCTTTCTTT. This codes for CASIPGGWEAFF.

This chain uses TRBV19 with TRBJ2-7; 10 bases agree with TRBD1. Per germline, CDR1 LNHDA and CDR2 SQIVND (reference sequence). J lost 5 bases, V lost 3 bases, and 7 bases had no gene match. The CDR3 has 15 amino acids. The CDR3 DNA follows: TGTGCCAGTAGTATCGCCGGGACAGGGGATCACGAGCAGTACTTC. Protein: CASSIAGTGDHEQYF.

The V gene is TRBV29-1, the J gene TRBJ2-1, with D possibly matching TRBD2 (6 bases). The V gene lost 6 bases and the J gene lost 2 bases, with 14 bases spanning the gap. The CDR3 runs to 14 residues. Germline CDR1 reads SQVTM; CDR2 reads ANQGSEA. The CDR3 sequence is CSVQPRLAYNEQFF. CDR3 bases: TGCAGCGTCCAACCTCGACTAGCCTACAATGAGCAGTTCTTC.

This clone was counted only a few times. The V and J genes are TRBV9 and TRBJ1-1; TRBD1 aligns across 11 bases. The CDR3 has 14 amino acids. The V segment lost 4 bases and the J segment 5 bases; nucleotides outside the gene matches: 4. In germline, CDR1 is SGDLS, CDR2 YYNGEE. The CDR3 DNA follows: TGTGCCAGCAGCACGGGACAGGGGGGAACTGAAGCTTTCTTT. This encodes CASSTGQGGTEAFF.

In this sample, this clone turned up a few times. This sequence joins TRBV18 and TRBJ2-7; a weak D match, TRBD1 (5 bases). V shed 4 bases and J shed 0 bases, with 22 bases lying between them. This CDR3 has 18 residues. Germline CDR1 KGHSH, CDR2 LQKENI. The CDR3 reads CASSQRSYRKGNSYEQYF. CDR3 DNA sequence: TGTGCCAGCTCACAACGTAGCTACAGGAAAGGGAACTCCTACGAGCAGTACTTC.

V gene TRBV19 combines with J gene TRBJ1-2, with 8 bases that match TRBD1. CDR3 size: 15 residues. Per germline, CDR1 LNHDA and CDR2 SQIVND (reference sequence). Trimming at V came to 10 bases and at J to 1 base, leaving 11 bases not matched to a gene. For the CDR3, the DNA is TGTGCCACCCGGCCAGGGGGCAGCGATAACTATGGCTACACCTTC. Protein: CATRPGGSDNYGYTF.

This clone was observed a few times. The CDR3 DNA reads as TGTGCCAGCAGCCGAAGGGAAAAGGACAGGGGCCTTGCTGACACCGGGGAGCTGTTTTTT. Its protein product is CASSRREKDRGLADTGELFF. The chain is built from TRBV4-2 and TRBJ2-2; 9 bases map to TRBD1. CDR3 length equals 20 residues. With V trimmed by 4 bases and J by 3 bases, 18 bases remained unmatched. CDR1 and CDR2 from the germline V gene are LGHNA and YNFKEQ.

Here the CDR3 reads CASSYRDRGSSPLHF. The CDR3, as DNA: TGCGCCAGCAGCTACCGGGACAGGGGATCCTCACCCCTCCACTTT. V usage is TRBV5-1 and J usage is TRBJ1-6, with 10 positions matching TRBD1. This CDR3 contains 15 residues. Germline V CDR1 and CDR2: SGHRS, YFSETQ. V lost 3 bases, J lost 10 bases, and 7 bases stayed unmatched.

This chain links TRBV7-8 with TRBJ2-3; TRBD2 matches 7 bases. CDR3 length: 16 residues. With V trimmed by 5 bases and J by 0 bases, 8 bases remained unmatched. Germline V gene sequence: CDR1 SGHVS, CDR2 FQNEAQ. CDR3 residues: CASSPLMGGSTDTQYF. In DNA form, the CDR3 reads TGTGCCAGCAGCCCGTTGATGGGGGGGAGCACAGATACGCAGTATTTT.

V is TRBV11-2 and J is TRBJ1-1, with D possibly matching TRBD1 (5 bases). This CDR3 comprises 16 residues. Trimming pared 4 bases from V and 0 bases from J, leaving 15 bases between. The germline V gene encodes CDR1 SGHAT and CDR2 FQNNGV. CDR3 residues: CASSSGREVMNTEAFF. The CDR3 DNA reads TGTGCCAGCAGCTCAGGGCGGGAGGTAATGAACACTGAAGCTTTCTTT.

The chain carries TRBV18 and TRBJ2-7, with TRBD1 as a possible D gene (6 bases). The CDR3 covers 16 residues. The V end lost 2 bases, the J end lost 0 bases, and 14 bases lay between the germline ends. Germline CDR1 KGHSH, CDR2 LQKENI. CDR3 nucleotide sequence: TGTGCCAGCTCACCAGGGACACCAAGGTACTCCTACGAGCAGTACTTC. It specifies CASSPGTPRYSYEQYF.

The chain links TRBV7-2 to TRBJ2-7, with 7 bases matching TRBD2. The CDR3 sequence is 15 residues long. The J segment lost 2 bases and the V segment lost 1 base, leaving 5 bases of the junction unmatched. Germline V lookup: CDR1 SGHTA, CDR2 FQGNSA. CDR3 in DNA: TGTGCCAGCAGCTTAGGGTCTAGCGGAACCTACGAGCAGTACTTC. It specifies CASSLGSSGTYEQYF.

This CDR3 reads CASSFDTEAFF. The CDR3 DNA reads TGTGCCAGCAGTTTCGACACTGAAGCTTTCTTT. The chain recombines TRBV7-9 with TRBJ1-1; D remains ambiguous. Trimming took 6 bases from V and 3 from J, leaving 5 bases between them. CDR3 size: 11 residues. Germline CDR1 SEHNR, CDR2 FQNEAQ (reference sequence).

This chain uses TRBV6-5 with TRBJ2-1; 8 nucleotides align to TRBD2. V was clipped by 6 bases and J by 9 bases; unmatched bases: 10. CDR1 is MNHEY, CDR2 SVGAGI, per germline. This CDR3 region has 14 residues. The CDR3 protein is CASRNPGLVIEQFF. CDR3 nucleotides: TGTGCCAGCAGAAACCCGGGACTAGTCATTGAGCAGTTCTTC.

CDR3 nucleotides: TGTGCCATCAAAGAGTCGACAGAAGAGACCCAGTACTTC. This sequence encodes CAIKESTEETQYF. This chain connects TRBV10-3 to TRBJ2-5; possibly TRBD1 for D (5 bases). V shed 7 bases and J shed 3 bases, with 12 bases lying between them. This CDR3 contains 13 residues. Germline values: CDR1 ENHRY, CDR2 SYGVKD.

The V gene is TRBV5-1, the J gene TRBJ1-1, with 10 positions matching TRBD1. The V gene's germline CDR1 is SGHRS and CDR2 YFSETQ. V lost 0 bases to trimming and J lost 11 bases; unmatched junction nucleotides: 4. The CDR3 is made up of 13 amino acids. The CDR3 reads CASSLDGTGVAFF. In nucleotides, the CDR3 is TGCGCCAGCAGCTTGGACGGGACAGGGGTCGCTTTCTTT. Looking up the rest from reference TRBV5-1 and TRBJ1-1 gives the full variable domain: KAGVTQTPRYLIKTRGQQVTLSCSPISGHRSVSWYQQTPGQGLQFLFEYFSETQRNKGNFPGRFSGRQFSNSRSEMNVSTLELGDSALYLCASSLDGTGVAFFGQGTRLTVV.

V is TRBV13 and J is TRBJ2-7; a weak D match, TRBD2 (6 bases). Trimming shortened V by 4 bases and J by 2 bases, and 18 bases separated the two germline ends. From germline, CDR1 is PRHDT and CDR2 FYEKMQ (reference sequence). This CDR3 is 16 amino acids long. The CDR3 sequence: CASSYPPGLPPYEQYF. CDR3 DNA sequence: TGTGCCAGCAGCTACCCGCCGGGACTCCCCCCCTACGAGCAGTACTTC.

The chain has TRBV2 and TRBJ2-3, with D hard to call. The CDR3 covers 14 residues. With 4 bases removed from V and 0 bases from J, the gap between germline ends came to 8 bases. Per the germline V gene, CDR1 is SNHLY and CDR2 is FYNNEI. This CDR3 is CASSGGGSTDTQYF. The CDR3 nucleotides read TGTGCCAGCAGTGGCGGCGGCAGCACAGATACGCAGTATTTT.

In its sample, this clone was seen once. V and J are TRBV18 and TRBJ2-6, with a possible D match to TRBD2 (5 bases). Germline V gene sequence: CDR1 KGHSH, CDR2 LQKENI. This CDR3 is built from 15 residues. Trimming took off 0 bases at V and 2 bases at J, with 5 bases between the two ends. This CDR3 is CASSPPRAGANVLTF. The CDR3 bases are TGTGCCAGCTCACCACCGCGGGCTGGGGCCAACGTCCTGACTTTC. The whole variable domain, filled in from reference TRBV18 and TRBJ2-6, reads NAGVMQNPRHLVRRRGQEARLRCSPMKGHSHVYWYRQLPEEGLKFMVYLQKENIIDESGMPKERFSAEFPKEGPSILRIQQVVRGDSAAYFCASSPPRAGANVLTFGAGSRLTVL.

The count of this clone is one. The V and J genes are TRBV5-6 and TRBJ2-5; 7 bases line up with TRBD2. V dropped 7 bases and J dropped 5; count of bases not matched to a gene: 17. The germline gives CDR1 SGHDT, CDR2 YYEEEE. CDR3 length: 16 amino acids. CDR3 in amino acids: CASHAAGEEVLETQYF. CDR3 DNA: TGTGCCAGCCATGCGGCGGGAGAGGAGGTACTGGAGACCCAGTACTTC.

The rearrangement links TRBV21-1 to TRBJ1-3. TRBV21-1 is flagged as a pseudogene. The CDR3 consists of 21 residues. The CDR3 reads CASSKRCSNWWGGTSGNTIYF. The CDR3, as DNA: TGTGCCAGCAGCAAGAGGTGTTCGAATTGGTGGGGGGGCACCTCTGGAAACACCATATATTTT.

The chain recombines TRBV4-3 with TRBJ2-1; 7 bases are a match to TRBD2. The V and J ends lost 1 base and 6 bases, in that order; junction bases with no gene match: 9. CDR1 and CDR2 from the germline V gene are LGHNA and YSLEER. CDR3 length equals 16 residues. Here the CDR3 DNA reads TGCGCCAGCAGCCAAGGTGGGGGGGTCACTCGCAATGAGCAGTTCTTC. Translation: CASSQGGGVTRNEQFF.

CDR3 sequence: CASSEEGRSDTQYF. CDR3 in DNA: TGTGCCAGCAGTGAGGAGGGCCGCTCAGATACGCAGTATTTT. This chain links TRBV2 with TRBJ2-3; a possible D gene is TRBD2 (6 bases). The CDR3 consists of 14 residues. Germline-derived CDR1 and CDR2 are SNHLY and FYNNEI. Trimming removed 3 bases at V and 4 bases at J, with 11 bases between. Complete variable domain (other parts from reference TRBV2 and TRBJ2-3): EPEVTQTPSHQVTQMGQEVILRCVPISNHLYFYWYRQILGQKVEFLVSFYNNEISEKSEIFDDQFSVERPDGSNFTLKIRSTKLEDSAMYFCASSEEGRSDTQYFGPGTRLTVL.

The V call is TRBV5-6, the J call TRBJ2-2; D possibly corresponds to TRBD1 (6 bases). CDR3 length equals 16 residues. The germline V gene has CDR1 SGHDT and CDR2 YYEEEE. Trimming cost V 4 bases and J 1 base, with 14 bases left between them. The CDR3 region is CASSVRTVGNTGELFF. The CDR3 DNA reads as TGTGCCAGCAGCGTCCGGACAGTCGGGAACACCGGGGAGCTGTTTTTT. The full variable domain, completed using reference TRBV5-6 and TRBJ2-2, is DAGVTQSPTHLIKTRGQQVTLRCSPKSGHDTVSWYQQALGQGPQFIFQYYEEEERQRGNFPDRFSGHQFPNYSSELNVNALLLGDSALYLCASSVRTVGNTGELFFGEGSRLTVL.

The table lists this clone with a few counts. This chain joins TRBV6-1 and TRBJ2-2, with 7 positions matching TRBD2. CDR3 length: 16 amino acids. Losses at the gene ends were 4 bases for V and 5 bases for J; bases not matched to a gene: 10. Germline CDR1 reads MNHNS; CDR2 reads SASEGT. As DNA, the CDR3 is TGTGCCAGCAGTGGGGGGGGACGGACAAAAACCGGGGAGCTGTTTTTT. Translated, it gives CASSGGGRTKTGELFF.